This is a list of T cell receptor beta chains from one sample in a study of hypomethylating agent response in myelodysplastic syndrome. The table came from immunoSEQ multiplex PCR; TCRdb's copy has only in-frame clones and leaves some out. This table holds a few thousand clones, about 87% found once. The material was bone marrow, obtained before or after starting hypomethylating agent treatment for myelodysplastic syndrome (not recorded which). The receptors shown here come from a human donor with myelodysplastic syndrome. Each CDR3 is given with its conserved first and last residue. The order of the fields is clone size, D gene, V gene, J gene, CDR3 DNA, CDR3 protein. The D gene is left open where the match is weak. Where a row states a size, it is once, few, many or the class of an expanded clone; other rows omit it.

NA,NA,TRBV2,TRBJ1-3,TGTGCCAGCAGTCCAAGCTGGGCAGGAAACACCATATATTTT,CASSPSWAGNTIYF
once,NA,TRBV11-2,TRBJ2-5,TGTGCCAGCAGCTTGGAGGGTGCACCTGCGGAGCAGTACTTC,CASSLEGAPAEQYF
NA,TRBD1,TRBV5-1,TRBJ2-7,TGCGCCAGCAGCAGGGATGGACAGGGGGGGTACGAGCAGTACTTC,CASSRDGQGGYEQYF
NA,TRBD2,TRBV4-2,TRBJ2-7,TGTGCCAGCAGCCCACTAGCGGGAGAATTCTACGAGCAGTACTTC,CASSPLAGEFYEQYF
NA,NA,TRBV6-5,TRBJ1-6,TGTGCCAGCAGTTACTCTAACAGGGTCAATTCACCCCTCCACTTT,CASSYSNRVNSPLHF
NA,TRBD2,TRBV7-7,TRBJ2-5,TGTGCTAGCACCCCGGGCGGCGGGAGCAAGGGAGAGACCCAGTACTTC,CASTPGGGSKGETQYF
NA,NA,TRBV6-5,TRBJ2-3,TGTGCCAGCAGTTACAGACTAGGTCCAAAAACAGATACGCAGTATTTT,CASSYRLGPKTDTQYF
NA,NA,TRBV5-6,TRBJ2-3,TGTGCCAGCAGCTTCCGCAGCATCACAGATACGCAGTATTTT,CASSFRSITDTQYF
NA,NA,TRBV30,TRBJ2-6,TGTGCCTGGAAGGTTAATGGGGCCAACGTCCTGACTTTC,CAWKVNGANVLTF
NA,TRBD2,TRBV10-3,TRBJ2-3,TGTGCCATCAGTGAGTCGCCGCCTAGCGGGAGGTCGACAGATACGCAGTATTTT,CAISESPPSGRSTDTQYF
NA,TRBD1,TRBV19,TRBJ2-7,TGTGCCAGTAGTATAAAAGGGACAGAGAGCTCCTACGAGCAGTACTTC,CASSIKGTESSYEQYF
NA,NA,TRBV12-5,TRBJ2-7,TGTGCTAGTGGTTTAGGGAGGGAGCAGTACTTC,CASGLGREQYF
NA,NA,TRBV5-1,TRBJ1-2,TGCGCCAGCAGCTTCCAAGGCCGTTTTGACTATGGCTACACCTTC,CASSFQGRFDYGYTF
NA,NA,TRBV5-1,TRBJ2-7,TGCGCCAGCAGCTCCTCCAAAGGCTACGAGCAGTACTTC,CASSSSKGYEQYF
NA,TRBD1,TRBV9,TRBJ2-7,TGTGCCAGCAGCGTTACGGGACAGAGCTCCTACGAGCAGTACTTC,CASSVTGQSSYEQYF
NA,NA,TRBV13,TRBJ2-7,TGTGCCAGCAGCGGAGCCCCCAGCGAGCAGTACTTC,CASSGAPSEQYF
NA,NA,TRBV2,TRBJ2-3,TGTGCCAGCAGCACTAGAACAGATACGCAGTATTTT,CASSTRTDTQYF
NA,NA,TRBV4-3,TRBJ2-7,TGCGCCAGCAGCCAATCTCGCGCCGGGACAAGGAGCTCCTACGAGCAGTACTTC,CASSQSRAGTRSSYEQYF
NA,TRBD1,TRBV6-1,TRBJ2-7,TGTGCCAGCAGTGAAGCAGGACAGGGTTACGAGCAGTACTTC,CASSEAGQGYEQYF
NA,NA,TRBV7-3,TRBJ2-2,TGTGCCAGCAGCCTCGTCGGGGGGCTAGCCAACACCGGGGAGCTGTTTTTT,CASSLVGGLANTGELFF
NA,NA,TRBV5-4,TRBJ1-6,TGTGCCAGCAGCTATGGACCGCTACCTTATAATTCACCCCTCCACTTT,CASSYGPLPYNSPLHF
NA,TRBD1,TRBV28,TRBJ1-5,TGTGCCAGCAGCCCGGGACAGGGGAGGCAGCCCCAGCATTTT,CASSPGQGRQPQHF
NA,TRBD2,TRBV5-8,TRBJ2-7,TGTGCCAGCAGCTTGGAGTTAAGCGGGACGACCCACGAGCAGTACTTC,CASSLELSGTTHEQYF
NA,NA,TRBV6-6,TRBJ1-1,TGTGCCAGCAGTTATCGGGAGGGGGGGAACACTGAAGCTTTCTTT,CASSYREGGNTEAFF
NA,TRBD2,TRBV9,TRBJ2-3,TGTGCCAGCAGCGGGTCTAGCGGGAATCAAGATACGCAGTATTTT,CASSGSSGNQDTQYF
NA,NA,TRBV5-1,TRBJ2-7,TGCGCCAGCTACCCCACCGGGGCAGGCCCCTCGGGCGAGCAGTACTTC,CASYPTGAGPSGEQYF
NA,NA,TRBV29-1,TRBJ1-1,TGCAGCGTTTCGACACGGAACACTGAAGCTTTCTTT,CSVSTRNTEAFF
NA,TRBD2,TRBV28,TRBJ2-1,TGTGCCAGCAGGAGACTAGCGGGCAATGAGCAGTTCTTC,CASRRLAGNEQFF
NA,TRBD2,TRBV6-1,TRBJ2-7,TGTGCCAGCAGAATCGTAGCGGGAGGGGTGGACGAGCAGTACTTC,CASRIVAGGVDEQYF
NA,NA,TRBV30,TRBJ2-3,TGTGCCTGGGGGTCAGGGGCTCGGGTCTCTAGCACAGATACGCAGTATTTT,CAWGSGARVSSTDTQYF
NA,TRBD1,TRBV4-3,TRBJ2-2,TGCGCCAGCAGCCACGGGACAGATAACACCGGGGAGCTGTTTTTT,CASSHGTDNTGELFF
NA,TRBD1,TRBV6-5,TRBJ2-7,TGTGCCAGCAGTGCTTACAGGGGCTACGAGCAGTACTTC,CASSAYRGYEQYF
NA,TRBD1,TRBV28,TRBJ2-6,TGTGCCAGCAGTTCCGGACAGGGAGGTACCGGGGCCAACGTCCTGACTTTC,CASSSGQGGTGANVLTF
NA,NA,TRBV7-2,TRBJ2-1,TGTGCCAGCAGCTTTCTGGGTTCCAATGAGCAGTTCTTC,CASSFLGSNEQFF
NA,NA,TRBV28,TRBJ1-2,TGTGCCAGCAGTTTGACCCAGACAGAAACTGGCTACACCTTC,CASSLTQTETGYTF
NA,NA,TRBV10-3,TRBJ2-5,TGTGCCATCAGTGACGGAGGCTCCCAAGAGACCCAGTACTTC,CAISDGGSQETQYF
once,NA,TRBV27,TRBJ2-7,TGTGCCAGCAGTCGCCCCGGGAACGACGAGCAGTACTTC,CASSRPGNDEQYF
NA,NA,TRBV5-4,TRBJ1-4,TGTGCCAGCAGCTTGGGAGGAGTTCAAGAAAAACTGTTTTTT,CASSLGGVQEKLFF
NA,TRBD2,TRBV4-2,TRBJ2-1,TGTGCCAGCAGCCAAAGGACTAGCGGCTCCTACAATGAGCAGTTCTTC,CASSQRTSGSYNEQFF
once,NA,TRBV18,TRBJ2-2,TGTGCCAGCTCACCTCCCTCGGGACCCCCCACCGGGGAGCTGTTTTTT,CASSPPSGPPTGELFF
large,NA,TRBV18,TRBJ1-2,TGTGCCAGCTCACCAGAAGGGGCGGGCTATGGCTACACCTTC,CASSPEGAGYGYTF